The 27 T cell receptor beta chains below were found in one sample sequenced in a study of CD8 T cells in ankylosing spondylitis. One entry per CDR3 protein, called by TCRdb with MiXCR from the 5' RACE reads. The data show roughly 230,000 distinct CDR3 sequences, over 15% seen once. The sequencing sample was made of blood, either unsorted or a sorted T cell fraction (not recorded which). These receptors came from a male donor with ankylosing spondylitis or in good health (not recorded which).

The chain links TRBV29-1 to TRBJ2-1; D may be TRBD2 (5 bases). In germline, CDR1 is SQVTM, CDR2 ANQGSEA. The V end was cut by 6 bases, the J end by 15 bases, with 21 bases between. The CDR3 is 12 residues long. The CDR3 spells CSVERNKAPGFF. The DNA for the CDR3 is TGCAGCGTCGAGCGGAACAAGGCCCCGGGGTTCTTC.

This clonotype was recorded a few times. The chain employs TRBV20-1 and TRBJ2-7, with a weak D call TRBD2 (5 bases). V was cut by 6 bases and J by 4 bases, with 22 bases left in between. Germline CDR1 and CDR2: DFQATT and SNEGSKA (reference sequence). This CDR3 is built from 15 residues. DNA for the CDR3: TGCAGTGCGCGCGAGAAAGGCGGGCAGGTTTACGAGCAGTACTTC. Translated, it gives CSAREKGGQVYEQYF.

The chain links TRBV7-9 to TRBJ2-1; no reliable D call. This CDR3 has 15 residues. V was clipped by 0 bases and J by 9 bases, with 15 bases between them. Germline V gene lookup returns CDR1 SEHNR and CDR2 FQNEAQ (reference sequence). The CDR3 DNA sequence: TGTGCCAGCAGCTTAGCAACAAATCCTGACGGTGAGCAGTTCTTC. It codes for CASSLATNPDGEQFF.

This clonotype is medium-sized. The chain employs TRBV25-1 and TRBJ2-1; 13 nucleotides agree with TRBD2. The trim removed 6 bases at V and 9 bases at J, leaving 5 bases unmatched. Germline V gives CDR1 MGHDK, CDR2 SYGVNS. CDR3 length: 14 residues. The CDR3 bases are TGTGCCAGCAGCGGACTAGCGGGAGCCGGTGAGCAGTTCTTC. It translates to CASSGLAGAGEQFF.

Concerning this clonotype itself: An end of the junction does not agree with germline; a read error may underlie this. The rearrangement links TRBV14 to TRBJ2-6; D unresolved. The germline V gene encodes CDR1 SGHDN and CDR2 FVKESK. CDR3 length: 15 residues. In DNA form, the CDR3 reads TGTGCCAGCAGCCCGGACGTCTCTGGCGCCAACGTCCTGACTTTC. Protein: CASSPDVSGANVLTF.

This clonotype showed up many times. The chain joins TRBV27 to TRBJ2-7; D unclear. The germline gives CDR1 MNHEY, CDR2 SMNVEV (reference sequence). Trimming removed 6 bases at V and 0 bases at J, with 6 bases between. There are 12 residues in the CDR3. The CDR3 spells CASSQNSYEQYF. The CDR3 DNA reads as TGTGCCAGCAGCCAGAACTCCTACGAGCAGTACTTC.

This chain links TRBV15 with TRBJ2-1, with 7 positions matching TRBD2. Germline values: CDR1 LNHNV, CDR2 YYDKDF (reference sequence). Trimming removed 1 base from V and 2 bases from J; junction bases left unmatched: 5. The CDR3 is 16 amino acids. CDR3 residues: CATSRAGGSPYNEQFF. CDR3 in DNA: TGTGCCACCAGCAGAGCTGGCGGGAGTCCCTACAATGAGCAGTTCTTC.

This clonotype has just a few counts. The gene calls are TRBV4-1 and TRBJ2-7, with TRBD2 identical over 8 bases. J gave up 9 bases and V 1 base, and 11 bases lay outside the gene matches. The CDR3 runs 15 residues. CDR1 MGHRA and CDR2 YSYEKL come from the germline V gene. The CDR3 bases are TGCGCCAGCAGCCAAGTTTCCCCGGGGGGGGATTTGCAGTACTTC. The encoded protein is CASSQVSPGGDLQYF.

J is TRBJ2-3 and V is TRBV6-5; 14 bases are a match to TRBD2. CDR1 is MNHEY and CDR2 is SVGAGI in the germline V gene. V gave up 0 bases and J gave up 5 bases; unmatched junction bases: 10. The CDR3 runs 19 residues. CDR3 nucleotides: TGTGCCAGCAGTTACTCGACGCTGGGACTAGCGGGAGTTGGAGATACGCAGTATTTT. Protein sequence: CASSYSTLGLAGVGDTQYF.

This clonotype has a count of ten or more. The V call is TRBV5-1, the J call TRBJ2-5; D is ambiguous. This CDR3 contains 15 residues. Trimming cost V 2 bases and J 1 base, with 12 bases left between them. Germline CDR1 SGHRS, CDR2 YFSETQ. This CDR3 is CASSFMPELQETQYF. CDR3 nucleotides: TGCGCCAGCAGCTTTATGCCAGAGCTCCAAGAGACCCAGTACTTC. Together with reference TRBV5-1 and TRBJ2-5, the CDR3 gives the full variable domain: KAGVTQTPRYLIKTRGQQVTLSCSPISGHRSVSWYQQTPGQGLQFLFEYFSETQRNKGNFPGRFSGRQFSNSRSEMNVSTLELGDSALYLCASSFMPELQETQYFGPGTRLLVL.

This clonotype came up a few times. The V call is TRBV18, the J call TRBJ1-2, with D perhaps matching TRBD1 (6 bases). The CDR3 is 15 amino acids. V lost 4 bases and J lost 4, with 16 bases in between. Germline lookup yields CDR1 KGHSH and CDR2 LQKENI. The CDR3 sequence: CASSLEPGELYGYTF. The CDR3 DNA reads as TGTGCCAGCTCACTCGAGCCAGGGGAACTCTATGGCTACACCTTC.

This clonotype has more than one count but fewer than ten. The chain employs TRBV7-8 and TRBJ1-6; no reliable D call. The CDR3 has 16 residues. V was pared by 3 bases and J by 2 bases, with 11 bases between. CDR1 and CDR2 from the germline V gene are SGHVS and FQNEAQ. The CDR3 DNA sequence: TGTGCCAGCAGCTTCCCGCTGAGGACCTATAATTCACCCCTCCACTTT. This encodes CASSFPLRTYNSPLHF. The whole variable domain, remainder taken from reference TRBV7-8 and TRBJ1-6, is GAGVSQSPRYKVAKRGQDVALRCDPISGHVSLFWYQQALGQGPEFLTYFQNEAQLDKSGLPSDRFFAERPEGSVSTLKIQRTQQEDSAVYLCASSFPLRTYNSPLHFGNGTRLTVT.

This clonotype was counted between two and nine times. CDR3 residues: CASSQDGGSNSYNEQFF. The CDR3 nucleotides read TGCGCCAGCAGCCAAGATGGGGGATCGAACTCCTACAATGAGCAGTTCTTC. The genes are TRBV4-3 and TRBJ2-1; D is possibly TRBD1 or TRBD2 (5 bases each). CDR1 and CDR2 (germline): LGHNA, YSLEER. V was clipped by 0 bases and J by 0 bases, with 12 bases between them. The CDR3 is 17 amino acids.

V is TRBV28 and J is TRBJ2-1; D call uncertain. Germline CDR1 is MDHEN and CDR2 is SYDVKM. Trimming took off 3 bases at V and 5 bases at J, with 23 bases between the two ends. The CDR3 runs to 18 residues. This chain's CDR3 is CASSFMVWGKRTDNEQFF. CDR3 sequence (DNA): TGTGCCAGCAGTTTTATGGTTTGGGGAAAGAGGACCGACAATGAGCAGTTCTTC.

The chain employs TRBV7-3 and TRBJ2-1; weak D call: TRBD2 (6 bases). This CDR3 region has 13 residues. Per the germline V gene, CDR1 is SGHTA and CDR2 is FQGTGA. Trimming took off 5 bases at V and 6 bases at J, with 11 bases between the two ends. The chain's CDR3 is CASSITSTNEQFF. The CDR3 DNA sequence: TGTGCCAGCAGCATCACTAGCACCAATGAGCAGTTCTTC.

A single count supports this clonotype. This sequence joins TRBV18 and TRBJ2-7; TRBD1 is a possible D gene (5 bases). The V end lost 3 bases, the J end lost 3 bases, and 12 bases lay between the germline ends. The CDR3 runs 14 residues. Germline-derived CDR1 and CDR2 are KGHSH and LQKENI. The CDR3 loop is CASSPGLDSYEQYF. The CDR3 coding sequence is TGTGCCAGCTCACCGGGGCTAGATAGCTACGAGCAGTACTTC.

This clonotype has only a few counts. V is TRBV11-3 and J is TRBJ2-1; 7 nucleotides line up with TRBD2. V trimming: 5 bases; J trimming: 6 bases; junction bases outside the gene matches: 7. CDR3 length: 14 amino acids. Germline CDR1 and CDR2: SGHNT and YENEEA. DNA for the CDR3: TGTGCCAGCAGCGGATCCGGGACTATCAATGAGCAGTTCTTC. Protein: CASSGSGTINEQFF.

This sequence joins TRBV27 and TRBJ2-7, with D unresolved. With 0 bases removed from V and 6 bases from J, the gap between germline ends came to 9 bases. CDR3 size: 13 residues. CDR1 is MNHEY, CDR2 SMNVEV, per germline (reference sequence). The CDR3 here is CASSLSPSVEQYF. CDR3 DNA: TGTGCCAGCAGTTTATCCCCATCGGTCGAGCAGTACTTC.

This clonotype was seen at least ten times. The genes are TRBV20-1 and TRBJ2-5, with 8 bases that match TRBD2. This CDR3 comprises 16 residues. V gave up 3 bases and J gave up 3 bases; unmatched junction bases: 12. The germline gives CDR1 DFQATT, CDR2 SNEGSKA (reference sequence). The CDR3 sequence: CSARVPISGKKETQYF. The CDR3 DNA follows: TGCAGTGCTAGGGTCCCGATTAGCGGGAAGAAAGAGACCCAGTACTTC.

This clonotype has just a few counts. The chain uses TRBV5-1 and TRBJ1-5, with TRBD1 as a possible D gene (6 bases). V dropped 2 bases and J dropped 3 bases, with 12 bases sitting between them. Germline CDR1 SGHRS, CDR2 YFSETQ. The CDR3 loop spans 15 amino acids. The CDR3 is CASSFTGLDNQPQHF. The CDR3, as DNA: TGCGCCAGCAGCTTCACAGGGCTGGACAATCAGCCCCAGCATTTT.

This chain connects TRBV6-5 to TRBJ1-5, with D perhaps TRBD1 (6 bases). Trimming took off 4 bases at V and 7 bases at J, with 14 bases between the two ends. The CDR3 sequence is 14 residues long. CDR1 and CDR2 from the germline V gene are MNHEY and SVGAGI. CDR3 loop: CASSSTGPRQPQHF. For the CDR3, the DNA is TGTGCCAGCAGTTCCACAGGGCCTCGACAGCCCCAGCATTTT.

The chain combines TRBV5-1 with TRBJ2-7; D remains ambiguous. This CDR3 is 12 amino acids long. CDR1 is SGHRS, CDR2 YFSETQ, per germline. Trimming took 4 bases from V and 2 from J, leaving 7 bases between them. The CDR3 is CASSNGPYEQYF. As DNA, the CDR3 is TGCGCCAGCAGCAACGGTCCCTACGAGCAGTACTTC.

This clonotype was detected a few times. The V gene is TRBV4-1, the J gene TRBJ2-7; TRBD2 matches 8 bases. Germline trimming cut 4 bases from V and 3 bases from J; bases unmatched to any gene: 8. This CDR3 is 15 amino acids long. The germline CDR1 and CDR2 sequences are MGHRA and YSYEKL. The CDR3 sequence is CASSPLSSGSYEQYF. In nucleotides, the CDR3 is TGCGCCAGCAGCCCACTATCCAGCGGGAGCTACGAGCAGTACTTC.

This clonotype occurred a few times. This chain connects TRBV4-1 to TRBJ1-5; D is unclear. The CDR3 sequence is 15 residues long. Germline V CDR1 and CDR2: MGHRA, YSYEKL. With 8 bases removed from V and 1 base from J, the gap between germline ends came to 15 bases. CDR3 bases: TGCGCCAGCTGTTCCGGGCGAGCAAGCAATCAGCCCCAGCATTTT. Translated: CASCSGRASNQPQHF.

This clonotype was seen a handful of times. The chain's CDR3 is CASSLRPSSAGELFF. The DNA of the CDR3 is TGTGCCAGCAGCTTAAGACCTAGTTCAGCCGGGGAGCTGTTTTTT. The chain is built from TRBV7-3 and TRBJ2-2; D is unclear. Germline-derived CDR1 and CDR2 are SGHTA and FQGTGA. Trimming pared 1 base from V and 6 bases from J, leaving 12 bases between. This CDR3 is 15 amino acids long.

The chain recombines TRBV5-1 with TRBJ2-2, with D perhaps TRBD1 (5 bases). The V end lost 4 bases, the J end lost 3 bases, and 13 bases lay between the germline ends. Germline-derived CDR1 and CDR2 are SGHRS and YFSETQ. The CDR3 is 15 residues long. The CDR3 nucleotides are TGCGCCAGCAGCGACCGACAGCATTACACCGGGGAGCTGTTTTTT. It is translated as CASSDRQHYTGELFF.

Ten or more counts support this clonotype. V is TRBV5-4 and J is TRBJ2-7; the match to TRBD2 covers 11 bases. The CDR3 sequence is 15 residues long. V lost 3 bases to trimming and J lost 6 bases; unmatched junction nucleotides: 8. Germline CDR1 is SGHNT and CDR2 is YYREEE (reference sequence). The CDR3 reads CASSSRLAGSGEQYF. The CDR3 DNA reads as TGTGCCAGCAGCTCACGACTAGCGGGATCTGGCGAGCAGTACTTC.